Listed here are 14 T cell receptor beta chains from one sample, sequenced in a study of CD8 T cells in ankylosing spondylitis. One entry per CDR3 protein, called by TCRdb with MiXCR from the 5' RACE reads. The table lists 250,000 to 300,000 distinct CDR3 sequences, 20% of them singletons. Material for sequencing was blood, either unsorted or a sorted T cell fraction (not recorded which). The receptor set was obtained from a male donor with ankylosing spondylitis or in good health (not recorded which).

V and J are TRBV12-3 or TRBV12-4 and TRBJ1-3; 8 bases line up with TRBD1. CDR3 length equals 14 residues. V gave up 5 bases and J gave up 1 base; unmatched junction bases: 1. CDR3 coding DNA: TGTGCCAGCAGTGGACAGGGTTCTGGAAACACCATATATTTT. Translation gives CASSGQGSGNTIYF.

This chain connects TRBV7-9 to TRBJ2-1; possible D gene TRBD2, 5 bases. Germline CDR1 reads SEHNR; CDR2 reads FQNEAQ (reference sequence). Trimming removed 8 bases from V and 0 bases from J, with 8 bases in between. This CDR3 region has 13 residues. The CDR3 DNA sequence: TGTGCCAGCCATGGGAGCTCCTACAATGAGCAGTTCTTC. Its protein is CASHGSSYNEQFF. Complete variable domain (other parts from reference TRBV7-9 and TRBJ2-1): DTGVSQNPRHKITKRGQNVTFRCDPISEHNRLYWYRQTLGQGPEFLTYFQNEAQLEKSRLLSDRFSAERPKGSFSTLEIQRTEQGDSAMYLCASHGSSYNEQFFGPGTRLTVL.

This clonotype was counted between two and nine times. CDR3 bases: TGTGCCAGCAGCGCTTGGGAGCGAACAGATACGCAGTATTTT. This translates into CASSAWERTDTQYF. V is TRBV3-1 and J is TRBJ2-3; tentative D call: TRBD2 (5 bases). The germline CDR1 and CDR2 sequences are LGHDT and YNNKEL (reference sequence). V lost 5 bases and J lost 3, with 12 bases in between. The CDR3 sequence is 14 residues long.

The V call is TRBV7-9, the J call TRBJ1-1; D gene unclear. Trimming removed 5 bases at V and 0 bases at J, with 13 bases between. The germline CDR1 and CDR2 sequences are SEHNR and FQNEAQ (reference sequence). The CDR3 has 15 residues. The CDR3 here is CASSPQDGLNTEAFF. In DNA form, the CDR3 reads TGTGCCAGCAGCCCGCAGGACGGCTTGAACACTGAAGCTTTCTTT. Full variable domain (outside the CDR3, taken from reference TRBV7-9 and TRBJ1-1): DTGVSQNPRHKITKRGQNVTFRCDPISEHNRLYWYRQTLGQGPEFLTYFQNEAQLEKSRLLSDRFSAERPKGSFSTLEIQRTEQGDSAMYLCASSPQDGLNTEAFFGQGTRLTVV.

This clonotype was counted between two and nine times. This sequence joins TRBV5-1 and TRBJ2-3; D not resolved. This CDR3 spans 15 amino acids. V was pared by 5 bases and J by 3 bases, with 16 bases between. Germline values: CDR1 SGHRS, CDR2 YFSETQ. CDR3 DNA sequence: TGCGCCAGCAGGCACGAGCCGAGATCGACAGATACGCAGTATTTT. Translating gives CASRHEPRSTDTQYF.

This clonotype was counted only a few times. The chain joins TRBV5-1 to TRBJ1-1, with D possibly being TRBD1 (5 bases). The V gene's germline CDR1 is SGHRS and CDR2 YFSETQ. Trimming took 2 bases from V and 7 from J, leaving 12 bases between them. CDR3 length equals 13 residues. CDR3 coding DNA: TGCGCCAGCAGCTTTAGAAAGGGGAGTGAAGCTTTCTTT. Translating gives CASSFRKGSEAFF. Variable domain in full (rest from reference TRBV5-1 and TRBJ1-1): KAGVTQTPRYLIKTRGQQVTLSCSPISGHRSVSWYQQTPGQGLQFLFEYFSETQRNKGNFPGRFSGRQFSNSRSEMNVSTLELGDSALYLCASSFRKGSEAFFGQGTRLTVV.

This clonotype turned up a few times. The chain is built from TRBV9 and TRBJ1-1, with D maybe TRBD1 (5 bases). The germline V and J ends were trimmed by 3 bases and 2 bases, with 14 bases remaining between them. This CDR3 is 15 amino acids long. Germline CDR1 reads SGDLS; CDR2 reads YYNGEE. For the CDR3, the DNA is TGTGCCAGCAGCGCGCTGAGACAGACCAACACTGAAGCTTTCTTT. Translating gives CASSALRQTNTEAFF.

This clonotype was seen a handful of times. The chain is built from TRBV2 and TRBJ1-3, with 7 bases lining up with TRBD1. V gave up 7 bases and J gave up 4 bases; unmatched junction bases: 7. This CDR3 is built from 14 residues. CDR1 SNHLY and CDR2 FYNNEI come from the germline V gene. CDR3 DNA sequence: TGTGCCAGCAACGACAGGGATCTCGGAAACACCATATATTTT. Protein sequence: CASNDRDLGNTIYF.

The V call is TRBV20-1, the J call TRBJ1-2; D gene ambiguous. Germline V gene data show CDR1 as DFQATT and CDR2 as SNEGSKA (reference sequence). The CDR3 runs to 10 residues. The ends were cut back, 3 bases at V and 7 bases at J, with 6 bases in the middle. The CDR3 DNA reads TGCAGTGCTAGTCCCGGTGGCTACACCTTC. Protein sequence: CSASPGGYTF.

In this sample, this clonotype turned up a few times. The chain recombines TRBV29-1 with TRBJ2-5; weak D call: TRBD2 (6 bases). CDR3 length equals 9 residues. Germline V gene data show CDR1 as SQVTM and CDR2 as ANQGSEA. The V end lost 3 bases, the J end lost 14 bases, and 10 bases lay between the germline ends. The CDR3 loop is CSVDGGYYF. CDR3 sequence (DNA): TGCAGCGTTGATGGAGGGTATTACTTC.

Notes on this clonotype: This sequence may be a read error, since a much larger clone differs from it by one base. CDR3 region: CASSPGDTQCF. The CDR3 DNA sequence: TGCGCCAGCAGCCCAGGGGATACGCAGTGTTTT. The rearrangement uses TRBV5-1 and TRBJ2-3; D possibly corresponds to TRBD1 (6 bases). CDR3 length: 11 amino acids. The germline V gene has CDR1 SGHRS and CDR2 YFSETQ.

The gene calls are TRBV12-3 or TRBV12-4 and TRBJ2-5; no firm D call. Trimming took 8 bases from V and 4 from J, leaving 14 bases between them. The CDR3 consists of 13 residues. The CDR3 spells CASDGPGRETQYF. The DNA for the CDR3 is TGTGCCAGCGATGGTCCGGGCCGAGAGACCCAGTACTTC.

This clonotype was counted between two and nine times. This sequence joins TRBV5-6 and TRBJ2-1; D is unresolved. The CDR3 is made up of 13 amino acids. V lost 4 bases and J 7 bases, leaving 12 bases between the germline ends. The germline V gene has CDR1 SGHDT and CDR2 YYEEEE. CDR3 region: CASSPVLQNEQFF. In nucleotides, the CDR3 is TGTGCCAGCAGCCCTGTCTTGCAGAATGAGCAGTTCTTC.

The chain links TRBV4-1 to TRBJ2-7; D not resolved. CDR1 MGHRA and CDR2 YSYEKL come from the germline V gene. V was clipped by 3 bases and J by 6 bases, with 12 bases between them. The CDR3 is 13 amino acids. CDR3 bases: TGCGCCAGCAGCCAGGACCCCCAAGGCGAGCAGTACGTC. This encodes CASSQDPQGEQYV.